The 18 T cell receptor beta chains listed next were all sequenced from one sample in a study of vaccination effects on CD4 cells after COVID-19. ViraFEST used viral peptide pools to expand antigen-specific CD4+ T cells before sequencing. Culturing for about 9 days preceded CD4+ T cell isolation. The person's infection with SARS-CoV-2, confirmed by PCR, took place between March and December 2020. Generated by immunoSEQ multiplex PCR, the TCRdb table keeps only in-frame clones and is missing some. Here the sample spans more than 45,000 clones, 76% being singletons. No antigens are known for them. Sequencing was performed on CD4+ T cells from PBMCs cultured with HIV peptides, taken before COVID-19 vaccination. As to subset: HIV-1 Nef peptide pool negative control/reference culture. Source of these receptors: a human donor who had a prior SARS-CoV-2 infection.

The chain is built from TRBV3-1 (or the pseudogene TRBV3-2) and TRBJ1-3; TRBD1 aligns across 8 bases. This CDR3 spans 14 amino acids. J gave up 5 bases and V 4 bases, and 4 bases lay outside the gene matches. The germline gives CDR1 LGHDT, CDR2 YNNKEL (reference sequence). In DNA, the CDR3 is TGTGCCAGCAGCCCCCGACAGGGGAGAAACACCATATATTTT. Its protein product is CASSPRQGRNTIYF.

V is TRBV28 and J is TRBJ1-1; D remains unclear. Germline V lookup: CDR1 MDHEN, CDR2 SYDVKM. V lost 4 bases, J lost 8 bases, and 26 bases lay in between. This CDR3 has 17 amino acids. The DNA for the CDR3 is TGTGCCAGCAGTTCCAAACAACCCTCTGGTTTTTCGACAGAAGCTTTCTTT. It is translated as CASSSKQPSGFSTEAFF. The variable domain in full, with the rest retrieved from reference TRBV28 and TRBJ1-1, is DVKVTQSSRYLVKRTGEKVFLECVQDMDHENMFWYRQDPGLGLRLIYFSYDVKMKEKGDIPEGYSVSREKKERFSLILESASTNQTSMYLCASSSKQPSGFSTEAFFGQGTRLTVV.

This rearrangement joins TRBV6-5 to TRBJ1-1; perhaps TRBD1 as D (5 bases). The CDR3 loop spans 15 amino acids. The V gene's germline CDR1 is MNHEY and CDR2 SVGAGI. V was pared by 0 bases and J by 1 base, with 9 bases between. CDR3 protein: CASSYSLGTNTEAFF. The DNA of the CDR3 is TGTGCCAGCAGTTACTCTCTGGGGACGAACACTGAAGCTTTCTTT.

This clone showed up just once. The chain couples TRBV4-2 to TRBJ2-7, with 9 positions matching TRBD1. V shed 4 bases, J shed 2 bases, and the junction held 3 bases outside the gene matches. From germline, CDR1 is LGHNA and CDR2 YNFKEQ. There are 14 residues in the CDR3. CDR3 nucleotide sequence: TGTGCCAGCAGCCTAGGACAGGGGACCTACGAGCAGTACTTC. This encodes CASSLGQGTYEQYF.

The rearrangement links TRBV12-3 or TRBV12-4 to TRBJ2-5; D gene uncertain. Trimming pared 3 bases from V and 4 bases from J, leaving 9 bases between. The CDR3 loop spans 13 amino acids. The CDR3 bases are TGTGCCAGCAGTTTTTTACCGCGAGAGACCCAGTACTTC. As protein: CASSFLPRETQYF.

The chain employs TRBV7-2 and TRBJ2-3; 15 bases match TRBD2. Germline V gene sequence: CDR1 SGHTA, CDR2 FQGNSA. This CDR3 spans 16 amino acids. J was trimmed by 6 bases and V by 3 bases; bases with no gene match: 4. The CDR3 DNA follows: TGTGCCAGCAGCTTCAGGGGACTAGCGGGGGGCGATACGCAGTATTTT. The encoded protein is CASSFRGLAGGDTQYF.

In this sample, this clone turned up a few times. This chain joins TRBV2 and TRBJ2-7; D gene ambiguous. The CDR3 is 14 amino acids. Germline V lookup: CDR1 SNHLY, CDR2 FYNNEI. V shed 1 base and J shed 6 bases, with 13 bases lying between them. In DNA, the CDR3 is TGTGCCAGCAGTGAAGTTTCGTTGCAGAGCGAGCAGTACTTC. As protein: CASSEVSLQSEQYF.

This clone occurred a few times. This chain links TRBV18 with TRBJ2-1, with D possibly being TRBD2 (6 bases). This CDR3 comprises 15 residues. CDR1 and CDR2 from the germline V gene are KGHSH and LQKENI. Trimming took off 2 bases at V and 7 bases at J, with 15 bases between the two ends. The CDR3 DNA reads as TGTGCCAGCTCACCAGGACTACCGAGCTTAAATGAGCAGTTCTTC. Translating gives CASSPGLPSLNEQFF.

The rearrangement uses TRBV19 and TRBJ1-2; the match to TRBD1 covers 7 bases. The V gene end was trimmed by 3 bases and the J gene end by 4 bases; junction bases not matched to a gene: 11. CDR3 length: 16 residues. The germline gives CDR1 LNHDA, CDR2 SQIVND (reference sequence). The CDR3 bases are TGTGCCAGTAGTATGGTCATATGGGACAGCAGCTATGGCTACACCTTC. This gives the protein CASSMVIWDSSYGYTF.

V and J are TRBV4-1 and TRBJ1-1; D not certain. V was trimmed by 2 bases and J by 4 bases, leaving 11 bases between them. Germline assignment: CDR1 MGHRA and CDR2 YSYEKL. This CDR3 region has 14 residues. CDR3 nucleotides: TGCGCCAGCAGCCAAAGTGCTTACAGCACTGAAGCTTTCTTT. Encoded protein: CASSQSAYSTEAFF.

The table lists this clone with a few counts. The chain has TRBV30 and TRBJ2-3, with TRBD2 matching over 9 bases. The trim removed 0 bases at V and 4 bases at J, leaving 5 bases unmatched. CDR1 and CDR2 from the germline V gene are GTSNPN and SVGIG (reference sequence). This CDR3 is built from 15 residues. The CDR3: CAWSVWAGGADTQYF. DNA of the CDR3: TGTGCCTGGAGTGTTTGGGCGGGAGGGGCAGATACGCAGTATTTT.

The V call is TRBV10-3, the J call TRBJ2-5; 12 bases are a match to TRBD2. J lost 4 bases, V lost 0 bases, and 12 bases had no gene match. The length of the CDR3 is 19 residues. Germline V gene lookup returns CDR1 ENHRY and CDR2 SYGVKD. The CDR3 here is CAISESLLASGGAGETQYF. The CDR3 coding sequence is TGTGCCATCAGTGAGTCTCTGTTGGCTAGCGGGGGGGCAGGAGAGACCCAGTACTTC.

This chain connects TRBV27 to TRBJ1-5; D not certain. The CDR3 runs 13 residues. The germline V gene has CDR1 MNHEY and CDR2 SMNVEV (reference sequence). Trimming pared 3 bases from V and 6 bases from J, leaving 9 bases between. This CDR3 reads CASSFRVFQPQHF. DNA for the CDR3: TGTGCCAGCAGTTTTAGGGTATTTCAGCCCCAGCATTTT.

In its sample, this clone was seen once. J is TRBJ2-5 and V is TRBV7-9; 8 positions agree with TRBD1. The CDR3 runs to 14 residues. Per germline, CDR1 SEHNR and CDR2 FQNEAQ (reference sequence). The junction had 6 bases not matched to a gene; V was cut back by 5 bases and J by 4 bases. CDR3 region: CASSQGQALETQYF. The CDR3 DNA follows: TGTGCCAGCAGCCAGGGACAGGCATTAGAGACCCAGTACTTC.

CDR3 bases: TGTGCCAGCAGCCCGGGGACAGGGGGCATCTACAATGAGCAGTTCTTC. The encoded protein is CASSPGTGGIYNEQFF. The chain has TRBV5-6 and TRBJ2-1, with 12 bases lining up with TRBD1. Germline V gene data show CDR1 as SGHDT and CDR2 as YYEEEE. This CDR3 contains 16 residues. Trimming removed 4 bases from V and 3 bases from J; junction bases left unmatched: 5. The full variable domain, with the rest looked up from reference TRBV5-6 and TRBJ2-1, is DAGVTQSPTHLIKTRGQQVTLRCSPKSGHDTVSWYQQALGQGPQFIFQYYEEEERQRGNFPDRFSGHQFPNYSSELNVNALLLGDSALYLCASSPGTGGIYNEQFFGPGTRLTVL.

The chain combines TRBV9 with TRBJ2-2; D is tentatively TRBD1 or TRBD2 (5 bases each). V was clipped by 6 bases and J by 3 bases, with 9 bases between them. CDR1 and CDR2 (germline): SGDLS, YYNGEE. The CDR3 runs to 13 residues. The CDR3 here is CASNRGDTGELFF. CDR3 coding DNA: TGTGCCAGCAACCGGGGCGACACCGGGGAGCTGTTTTTT.

V is TRBV5-5 and J is TRBJ2-4, with 8 bases aligning to TRBD2. Trimming cost V 1 base and J 7 bases; bases outside gene matches: 13. CDR1 and CDR2 (germline): SGHKS, YYEKEE (reference sequence). CDR3 length: 17 amino acids. The CDR3 spells CASSLPLGTRRPNIQYF. CDR3 sequence (DNA): TGTGCCAGCAGCTTGCCCCTTGGGACTAGGCGTCCTAACATTCAGTACTTC. Full variable domain (rest looked up from reference TRBV5-5 and TRBJ2-4): DAGVTQSPTHLIKTRGQQVTLRCSPISGHKSVSWYQQVLGQGPQFIFQYYEKEERGRGNFPDRFSARQFPNYSSELNVNALLLGDSALYLCASSLPLGTRRPNIQYFGAGTRLSVL.

The rearrangement joins TRBV18 to TRBJ2-3; D unresolved. Trimming left V 1 base short and J 2 bases short, with 10 bases between. CDR1 and CDR2 from the germline V gene are KGHSH and LQKENI. The CDR3 consists of 15 residues. DNA of the CDR3: TGTGCCAGCTCACCACGTGTGGGGTTCACAGATACGCAGTATTTT. Its protein product is CASSPRVGFTDTQYF.